This entry lists 22 T cell receptor beta chains sequenced from one sample in a study of blood T cell repertoires in COVID-19 (dated by TCRdb to 2019 to 2021). Library creation used the immunoSEQ multiplex PCR assay. The source is immuneACCESS, and TCRdb retained only in-frame sequences with V and J called. Part of the clones is not carried over; for the studies checked, unresolved V genes explain less than half of this, and the remainder is unexplained. This sample holds 150,000 to 200,000 clones; about 86% were observed only once. The leading ten clones occupy around 20% of the sample. Source material: peripheral blood. These receptors came from a woman at least 80 years old with acute or convalescent COVID-19.

The chain has TRBV28 and TRBJ2-7, with D unresolved. The germline V gene has CDR1 MDHEN and CDR2 SYDVKM. The CDR3 covers 15 residues. V lost 6 bases and J lost 0, with 15 bases in between. Written as DNA, the CDR3 is TGTGCCAGCAGCCCTGGGCTATCAACCTCCTACGAGCAGTACTTC. Translation gives CASSPGLSTSYEQYF.

The chain uses TRBV7-2 and TRBJ1-2, with TRBD1 matching over 7 bases. Losses at the gene ends were 1 base for V and 5 bases for J; bases not matched to a gene: 10. CDR1 SGHTA and CDR2 FQGNSA come from the germline V gene. The CDR3 contains 16 residues. CDR3 coding DNA: TGTGCCAGCAGCTTAGGGTCCGGGACAGCAAATTATGGCTACACCTTC. The encoded protein is CASSLGSGTANYGYTF.

The rearrangement links TRBV7-2 to TRBJ2-1; 10 bases are shared with TRBD1. CDR1 is SGHTA, CDR2 FQGNSA, per germline. This CDR3 contains 15 residues. V was clipped by 2 bases and J by 7 bases; unmatched bases: 5. The CDR3 loop reads CASSLPRDRGNEQFF. CDR3 nucleotides: TGTGCCAGCAGCTTACCTCGGGACAGGGGAAATGAGCAGTTCTTC.

This clone appeared a single time. At the DNA level, this CDR3 is encoded by other sequences in the same sample as well. The chain employs TRBV5-1 and TRBJ2-3, with 9 bases fitting TRBD2. The CDR3 spans 16 residues. With V trimmed by 0 bases and J by 3 bases, 5 bases remained unmatched. Germline loops: CDR1 SGHRS, CDR2 YFSETQ. The CDR3 DNA is TGCGCCAGCAGCTTGGCCCCAGCGGGAGGAACAGATACGCAGTATTTT. Translation gives CASSLAPAGGTDTQYF.

The chain joins TRBV7-2 to TRBJ1-2; D is perhaps TRBD1 (6 bases). V shed 3 bases and J shed 8 bases, with 10 bases lying between them. Germline CDR1 and CDR2: SGHTA and FQGNSA. This CDR3 comprises 12 residues. The CDR3: CASSFTGIGYTF. CDR3 sequence (DNA): TGTGCCAGCAGCTTTACAGGGATCGGCTACACCTTC. Combining the CDR3 with reference TRBV7-2 and TRBJ1-2 gives the whole variable domain GAGVSQSPSNKVTEKGKDVELRCDPISGHTALYWYRQSLGQGLEFLIYFQGNSAPDKSGLPSDRFSAERTGGSVSTLTIQRTQQEDSAVYLCASSFTGIGYTFGSGTRLTVV.

J is TRBJ2-3 and V is TRBV3-1 (or the pseudogene TRBV3-2), with 11 positions matching TRBD2. With V trimmed by 0 bases and J by 1 base, 6 bases remained unmatched. The CDR3 has 18 amino acids. Germline loops: CDR1 LGHDT, CDR2 YNNKEL (reference sequence). This CDR3 reads CASSQEGLAGGGTDTQYF. CDR3 nucleotides: TGTGCCAGCAGCCAAGAGGGGCTAGCGGGGGGAGGCACAGATACGCAGTATTTT.

The chain recombines TRBV11-2 with TRBJ1-1, with 9 nucleotides matching TRBD1. The CDR3 loop spans 14 amino acids. Per germline, CDR1 SGHAT and CDR2 FQNNGV. V was clipped by 5 bases and J by 6 bases; unmatched bases: 7. CDR3 nucleotides: TGTGCCAGCAGCGCAAACAGGGGGCGAGCTGAAGCTTTCTTT. Encoded protein: CASSANRGRAEAFF.

The V gene is TRBV23-1, the J gene TRBJ1-5; tentatively, D is TRBD1 (5 bases). TRBV23-1 is recorded as an ORF, its role being uncertain. V lost 6 bases to trimming and J lost 1 base, with 13 bases between them. The CDR3 runs 15 residues. CDR3: CASSPMGGSNQPQHF. As DNA, the CDR3 is TGCGCCAGCAGCCCAATGGGGGGAAGCAATCAGCCCCAGCATTTT.

The chain recombines TRBV19 with TRBJ2-7; TRBD2 aligns across 9 bases. V shed 3 bases and J 2 bases; nucleotides not matched to a gene: 11. From germline, CDR1 is LNHDA and CDR2 SQIVND (reference sequence). The CDR3 has 17 residues. CDR3 sequence reads: CASSIFGSGGATYEQYF. CDR3 sequence (DNA): TGTGCCAGTAGTATTTTTGGTAGCGGGGGAGCTACCTACGAGCAGTACTTC. The full variable domain, in which reference TRBV19 and TRBJ2-7 provide the parts outside the CDR3, is DGGITQSPKYLFRKEGQNVTLSCEQNLNHDAMYWYRQDPGQGLRLIYYSQIVNDFQKGDIAEGYSVSREKKESFPLTVTSAQKNPTAFYLCASSIFGSGGATYEQYFGPGTRLTVT.

CDR3 protein: CSGTKGQEDLSEAFF. The CDR3 DNA is TGCAGCGGGACGAAGGGACAGGAGGATCTCAGTGAAGCTTTCTTT. The chain recombines TRBV29-1 with TRBJ1-1, with 8 positions matching TRBD1. The J segment lost 7 bases and the V segment lost 7 bases, leaving 17 bases of the junction unmatched. CDR3 size: 15 residues. Germline V lookup: CDR1 SQVTM, CDR2 ANQGSEA.

V gene TRBV10-3 combines with J gene TRBJ2-5, with a weak D call TRBD2 (6 bases). With 3 bases removed from V and 7 bases from J, the gap between germline ends came to 15 bases. The CDR3 has 14 residues. The germline V gene encodes CDR1 ENHRY and CDR2 SYGVKD. The DNA for the CDR3 is TGTGCCATCAGTGACGGGACTCCGGAGGGGACCCAGTACTTC. This gives the protein CAISDGTPEGTQYF.

This chain links TRBV7-9 with TRBJ2-7; 9 bases match TRBD2. CDR3 length: 15 residues. CDR1 and CDR2 from the germline V gene are SEHNR and FQNEAQ (reference sequence). Trimming removed 5 bases from V and 2 bases from J; junction bases left unmatched: 7. CDR3 residues: CASSPRLAETYEQYF. For the CDR3, the DNA is TGTGCCAGCAGCCCCAGACTAGCGGAGACCTACGAGCAGTACTTC. The complete variable domain, with remaining parts taken from reference TRBV7-9 and TRBJ2-7, reads DTGVSQNPRHKITKRGQNVTFRCDPISEHNRLYWYRQTLGQGPEFLTYFQNEAQLEKSRLLSDRFSAERPKGSFSTLEIQRTEQGDSAMYLCASSPRLAETYEQYFGPGTRLTVT.

J is TRBJ1-4 and V is TRBV18; 11 bases map to TRBD1. After removal of 2 bases from V and 1 base from J, the junction contained 21 bases not matched to a gene. The CDR3 length is 23 residues. Germline CDR1 and CDR2: KGHSH and LQKENI. CDR3 DNA: TGTGCCAGCTCACCAACAACCACCGATCCGGGACAGGGGGAGGAAGTAACTAATGAAAAACTGTTTTTT. Translated: CASSPTTTDPGQGEEVTNEKLFF.

This chain links TRBV7-9 with TRBJ2-2; D possibly corresponds to TRBD2 (6 bases). Looked up from germline, CDR1 is SEHNR and CDR2 is FQNEAQ (reference sequence). Trimming cost V 5 bases and J 5 bases, with 12 bases left between them. The CDR3 has 14 residues. CDR3 sequence (DNA): TGTGCCAGCAGCGGGGAGGCGGGAACCGGGGAGCTGTTTTTT. It is translated as CASSGEAGTGELFF.

The chain combines TRBV19 with TRBJ2-7; 11 bases align to TRBD1. Germline assignment: CDR1 LNHDA and CDR2 SQIVND (reference sequence). The CDR3 consists of 14 residues. Trimming at V came to 8 bases and at J to 3 bases, leaving 6 bases not matched to a gene. CDR3 amino acids: CASQSGTGGYEQYF. The CDR3 coding sequence is TGTGCCAGTCAATCCGGGACAGGGGGCTACGAGCAGTACTTC.

The chain couples TRBV11-3 to TRBJ2-1; 8 bases are shared with TRBD2. Per germline, CDR1 SGHNT and CDR2 YENEEA. The CDR3 totals 16 residues. J lost 1 base, V lost 5 bases, and 7 bases had no gene match. CDR3 coding DNA: TGTGCCAGCAGCCCCTCCGGGGGGGCATCCTACAATGAGCAGTTCTTC. Translated: CASSPSGGASYNEQFF.

V gene TRBV6-2 or TRBV6-3 combines with J gene TRBJ2-5; D gene ambiguous. The V gene lost 5 bases and the J gene lost 4 bases, with 11 bases spanning the gap. The CDR3 covers 13 residues. CDR1 is MNHEY and CDR2 is SVGEGT in the germline V gene. The CDR3 DNA follows: TGTGCCAGCAGTCGCACTCTTACAGAGACCCAGTACTTC. This encodes CASSRTLTETQYF.

This rearrangement joins TRBV27 to TRBJ1-5; 9 nucleotides line up with TRBD1. V was clipped by 5 bases and J by 6 bases; unmatched bases: 5. This CDR3 region has 14 residues. Germline V gene lookup returns CDR1 MNHEY and CDR2 SMNVEV (reference sequence). The CDR3 sequence: CASSRTGVGQPQHF. The CDR3 DNA sequence: TGTGCCAGCAGTCGGACAGGGGTCGGTCAGCCCCAGCATTTT.

DNA of the CDR3: TGTGCCAGCAGCTACCTTTTGGGGGAGCTGTTTTTT. Encoded protein: CASSYLLGELFF. The chain recombines TRBV6-6 with TRBJ2-2; D ambiguous. Trimming took 6 bases from V and 8 from J, leaving 10 bases between them. There are 12 residues in the CDR3. The germline gives CDR1 MNHNY, CDR2 SVGAGI (reference sequence).

This chain joins TRBV27 and TRBJ2-2; D uncertain. This CDR3 has 14 residues. Trimming removed 4 bases from V and 5 bases from J, with 11 bases in between. Germline CDR1 is MNHEY and CDR2 is SMNVEV (reference sequence). The CDR3 bases are TGTGCCAGCAGTTCCCTCGTGTATACCGGGGAGCTGTTTTTT. Translating it yields CASSSLVYTGELFF.

This chain joins TRBV19 and TRBJ1-1, with 8 bases aligning to TRBD1. Germline V CDR1 and CDR2: LNHDA, SQIVND (reference sequence). The CDR3 spans 14 residues. V trimming: 3 bases; J trimming: 5 bases; junction bases outside the gene matches: 5. For the CDR3, the DNA is TGTGCCAGTAGTATCAGGGGGCGCAGGACTGAAGCTTTCTTT. Its translation is CASSIRGRRTEAFF.

The gene calls are TRBV6-5 and TRBJ1-1; TRBD1 agrees at 9 bases. Per germline, CDR1 MNHEY and CDR2 SVGAGI. The length of the CDR3 is 14 residues. V lost 5 bases, J lost 1 base, and 2 bases stayed unmatched. In DNA form, the CDR3 reads TGTGCCAGCAGTAAACAGGGGGCGAACACTGAAGCTTTCTTT. This gives the protein CASSKQGANTEAFF.